Listed below are T cell receptor beta chains from one sample, sequenced in a study of metastatic and nonmetastatic thyroid tumors. TCRdb re-analyzed the PCR reads using MiXCR. Of roughly 30,000 clones detected, roughly 4% appear once; the ten largest clones hold more than 3%. Sequences were obtained from blood. These receptors all stem from a male donor with papillary thyroid cancer or a benign thyroid nodule (not recorded which). Some clones in this sample may be carry-over from other donors' samples. The CDR3 runs from the conserved cysteine through the conserved F or W. A D gene is named only where the DNA matches it firmly. The listing skips clone size in some rows; elsewhere it reads once, few, many or a size class.

J	size	D	V	DNA	CDR3
TRBJ2-5	few	TRBD1	TRBV6-2/TRBV6-3	TGTGCCAGCAGCCCCACAGGGGGAGAGACCCAGTACTTC	CASSPTGGETQYF
TRBJ1-2	few	NA	TRBV11-2	TGTGCCAGCAGCAACACATGGACAACCAGATGGGGTGACTATGGCTACACCTTC	CASSNTWTTRWGDYGYTF
TRBJ1-2	medium-sized	NA	TRBV28	TGTGCCAGCAGCCAATACTATGGCTACACCTTC	CASSQYYGYTF
TRBJ2-1	medium-sized	NA	TRBV6-1	TGTGCCAGCAGTTCCCATCCCACGGTGCAGTTCTTC	CASSSHPTVQFF
TRBJ1-2	medium-sized	TRBD1	TRBV6-1	TGTGCCAGCAGTGAAGCGGAAGGGGGCACTACATATGGCTACACCTTC	CASSEAEGGTTYGYTF
TRBJ1-5	many	NA	TRBV5-1	TGCGCCAGCAGCCAGGGACCCGGTGGGAGCAATCAGCCCCAGCATTTT	CASSQGPGGSNQPQHF
TRBJ2-3	many	TRBD2	TRBV11-2	TGTGCCAGCAGCTTTGTCCTAGCGGACACAGATACGCAGTATTTT	CASSFVLADTDTQYF
TRBJ1-2	NA	NA	TRBV20-1	TGCAGTGCACTTGACAGGAGCAACTATGGCTACACCTTC	CSALDRSNYGYTF
TRBJ2-1	once	NA	TRBV7-3	TGTGCCAGCAGCTTATTAGGCGGAAACAATCAGCAGTTCTTC	CASSLLGGNNQQFF
TRBJ2-7	medium-sized	TRBD2	TRBV19	TGTGCCAGTAGTTTCGGGACTAGTTCTTACGAGCAGTACTTC	CASSFGTSSYEQYF
TRBJ1-2	many	TRBD1	TRBV5-1	TGCGCCAGCAGCTGGTCGGTCCTGGGCAGGGGGCATGGCTACACCTTC	CASSWSVLGRGHGYTF
TRBJ2-3	NA	NA	TRBV28	TGTGCCAGCAACCCGGGAGACTCCCCTATGTCAGAAGATACGCAGTATTTT	CASNPGDSPMSEDTQYF
TRBJ2-1	many	TRBD2	TRBV20-1	TGCAGTGCTTTGACTAGCGGGAGTTTTGAGCAGTTCTTC	CSALTSGSFEQFF
TRBJ2-2	NA	NA	TRBV6-1	TGTGCCAGCAGTGAAGCGCGTATTGGGGCAGCCGGGGAGCTGTTTTTT	CASSEARIGAAGELFF
TRBJ2-5	many	NA	TRBV29-1	TGCAGCGTTGGAGGGTCTCGGGAGACCCAGTACTTC	CSVGGSRETQYF
TRBJ2-5	many	TRBD2	TRBV11-2	TGTGCCAGCAGCTTAGTTGGCACGGGGGGAATGGGAGAGACCCAGTACTTC	CASSLVGTGGMGETQYF
TRBJ1-2	few	NA	TRBV2	TGTGCCAGCAGTGCCGGGCAGAACTATGGCTACACCTTC	CASSAGQNYGYTF
TRBJ2-3	medium-sized	NA	TRBV6-1	TGTGCCAGCCTCCATTATTATACGCAGTATTTT	CASLHYYTQYF
TRBJ1-1	NA	TRBD1	TRBV4-1	TGCGCCAGCAGCCTCGGACAGGGCTACCGTTCTAAAGCTTTCTTT	CASSLGQGYRSKAFF
TRBJ2-3	NA	NA	TRBV20-1	TGCAGTGCTAGAGACTGGGTCAGGGGCGGCACAGATACGCAGTATTTT	CSARDWVRGGTDTQYF
TRBJ1-4	many	NA	TRBV28	TGTGCCAGCAGTTTATGGGGTTATAATGAAAAACTGTTTTTT	CASSLWGYNEKLFF
TRBJ1-5	many	TRBD1	TRBV5-4	TGTGCCAGCAGCATAGGGACAGGGAATCAGCCCCAGCATTTT	CASSIGTGNQPQHF
TRBJ2-7	many	TRBD2	TRBV10-3	TGTGCCATCAGTGTCTCCCTAGCGGGAGGGGTAGGCGAGCAGTACTTC	CAISVSLAGGVGEQYF
TRBJ2-2	medium-sized	TRBD1	TRBV11-3	TGTGCCAGCAGCAAGACAGGGGCAACCGGGGAGCTGTTTTTT	CASSKTGATGELFF
TRBJ1-2	few	NA	TRBV28	TGTGCCAGCAGTTTGGCAGGGTATGGCTACACCTTC	CASSLAGYGYTF
TRBJ2-7	few	TRBD1	TRBV19	TGTGCCAGTAGTGCCGACAGGGGCTACGAGCAGTACTTC	CASSADRGYEQYF
TRBJ1-2	few	NA	TRBV28	TGTGCCAGCAGTGTCCGGGGTGATGGCTACACCTTC	CASSVRGDGYTF
TRBJ2-7	few	NA	TRBV28	TGTGCCAGCAGTTTACCCGGGACGGAGAGCTCCTACGAGCAGTACTTC	CASSLPGTESSYEQYF
TRBJ2-5	many	NA	TRBV9	TGTGCCAGCAGCGTAGGGGACCTGGGTGGGGAGACCCAGTACTTC	CASSVGDLGGETQYF
TRBJ2-3	NA	TRBD2	TRBV6-4	TGTGCCAGCAGTGGGACTAGCGGGAAAGATACGAAGTATTTT	CASSGTSGKDTKYF
TRBJ2-3	many	TRBD1	TRBV10-3	TGTGCCATCAGTGCCCGGACAGGGCGCGATACGCAGTATTTT	CAISARTGRDTQYF
TRBJ2-6	few	TRBD1	TRBV24-1	TGTGCCAGCAGGGGAGACGGGACAGGGGTATCGGGGGCCAACGTCCTGACTTTC	CASRGDGTGVSGANVLTF